The 23 T cell receptor beta chains in this list originate from one sample, sequenced in a study of PD-L1 blockade in urothelial cancer. Sequenced by immunoSEQ multiplex PCR; TCRdb stores in-frame clones only, minus some. The repertoire has about 80,000 clones, 87% of them found once; the top ten carry 4.5% to 6.5%. Sequencing was performed on PBMCs, taken around atezolizumab (anti-PD-L1) treatment. The receptors originated from a woman aged 70 to 79 with urothelial cancer.

This clone was observed a few times. This chain links TRBV19 with TRBJ1-5, with D perhaps TRBD1 (6 bases). In germline, CDR1 is LNHDA, CDR2 SQIVND (reference sequence). This CDR3 contains 15 residues. V was trimmed by 5 bases and J by 3 bases, leaving 14 bases between them. The CDR3 nucleotides read TGTGCCAGTAGTGGACAGCAGGGGAACAATCAGCCCCAGCATTTT. Translation: CASSGQQGNNQPQHF.

The genes are TRBV7-2 and TRBJ1-2; 7 positions match TRBD1. Germline trimming cut 5 bases from V and 2 bases from J; bases unmatched to any gene: 5. The CDR3 spans 14 residues. Germline loops: CDR1 SGHTA, CDR2 FQGNSA. The CDR3 DNA reads as TGTGCCAGCAGCCCTGGACAGGAAAACTATGGCTACACCTTC. Translation gives CASSPGQENYGYTF.

This chain joins TRBV11-3 and TRBJ2-1, with 8 nucleotides matching TRBD1. Germline V CDR1 and CDR2: SGHNT, YENEEA. The junction had 5 bases not matched to a gene; V was cut back by 2 bases and J by 8 bases. The length of the CDR3 is 14 residues. CDR3 amino acids: CASSLRTGLDEQFF. As DNA, the CDR3 is TGTGCCAGCAGCTTAAGGACAGGGTTGGATGAGCAGTTCTTC.

This chain links TRBV30 with TRBJ1-2; perhaps TRBD1 as D (6 bases). The V end was cut by 2 bases, the J end by 8 bases, with 18 bases between. This CDR3 comprises 14 residues. Germline V lookup: CDR1 GTSNPN, CDR2 SVGIG (reference sequence). CDR3 sequence: CAWSMQGNLYGYTF. CDR3 bases: TGTGCCTGGAGTATGCAGGGGAATCTATACGGCTACACCTTC.

The DNA for the CDR3 is TGTGCCAGCAGCTGGGGACTAGCGGGAGGGCCGGAGGGCGAGCAGTACTTC. Translating it yields CASSWGLAGGPEGEQYF. This chain connects TRBV11-1 to TRBJ2-7; 16 bases are shared with TRBD2. The CDR3 runs 17 residues. The V gene's germline CDR1 is SGHAT and CDR2 FQDESV (reference sequence). V lost 4 bases, J lost 6 bases, and 9 bases stayed unmatched.

The V and J genes are TRBV7-6 and TRBJ2-1, with 7 bases identical to TRBD2. CDR3 length equals 17 residues. V lost 1 base, J lost 8 bases, and 14 bases stayed unmatched. Per germline, CDR1 SGHVS and CDR2 FNYEAQ. The CDR3 bases are TGTGCCAGCAGCTTAGGCTTTGGGGGGGTTTGGGGCCATGAGCAGTTCTTC. Its translation: CASSLGFGGVWGHEQFF.

The J gene is TRBJ2-3, the V gene TRBV6-5, with TRBD2 matching 7 bases. Unmatched junction bases numbered 8, after V lost 2 bases and J lost 6 bases. CDR3 length equals 15 residues. Looked up from germline, CDR1 is MNHEY and CDR2 is SVGAGI. The CDR3 loop is CASSYGGGNKDTQYF. The CDR3 DNA follows: TGTGCCAGCAGTTACGGGGGGGGGAACAAGGATACGCAGTATTTT.

A remark on this clone: At the DNA level, this CDR3 is encoded by other sequences in the same sample as well. The chain uses TRBV19 and TRBJ1-4; D unresolved. The CDR3 runs 12 residues. The germline V gene encodes CDR1 LNHDA and CDR2 SQIVND (reference sequence). Trimming pared 6 bases from V and 4 bases from J, leaving 6 bases between. The CDR3 spells CASRQSNEKLFF. CDR3 in DNA: TGTGCCAGTAGACAGAGTAATGAAAAACTGTTTTTT.

V usage is TRBV2 and J usage is TRBJ1-1; D may be TRBD1 (6 bases). Per the germline V gene, CDR1 is SNHLY and CDR2 is FYNNEI. V gave up 4 bases and J gave up 1 base, with 10 bases separating them. The CDR3 spans 14 residues. CDR3 in DNA: TGTGCCAGCAGTGTGGGGGGGCAGAACACTGAAGCTTTCTTT. As protein: CASSVGGQNTEAFF.

The chain links TRBV5-1 to TRBJ2-5; the D gene is possibly TRBD1 (6 bases). This CDR3 has 17 amino acids. The V and J ends lost 1 base and 2 bases respectively, with 18 bases between them. Germline V gene data show CDR1 as SGHRS and CDR2 as YFSETQ. CDR3 loop: CASSLNDRKYGQETQYF. The CDR3 DNA is TGCGCCAGCAGCTTGAACGACAGGAAGTACGGTCAAGAGACCCAGTACTTC.

The chain combines TRBV7-6 with TRBJ1-5; no clear D. V lost 2 bases, J lost 5 bases, and 10 bases lay in between. The CDR3 is made up of 14 amino acids. Germline V CDR1 and CDR2: SGHVS, FNYEAQ. This chain's CDR3 is CASSLKTGYQPQHF. As DNA, the CDR3 is TGTGCCAGCAGCTTAAAAACGGGGTATCAGCCCCAGCATTTT. Filled out from reference TRBV7-6 and TRBJ1-5, the complete variable domain reads GAGVSQSPRYKVTKRGQDVALRCDPISGHVSLYWYRQALGQGPEFLTYFNYEAQQDKSGLPNDRFSAERPEGSISTLTIQRTEQRDSAMYRCASSLKTGYQPQHFGDGTRLSIL.

This rearrangement joins TRBV6-1 to TRBJ1-2; 8 positions agree with TRBD1. V trimming: 6 bases; J trimming: 6 bases; junction bases outside the gene matches: 9. The CDR3 sequence is 14 residues long. Germline CDR1 is MNHNS and CDR2 is SASEGT. The CDR3 nucleotides are TGTGCCAGCAGCCAAGGGGGCAGGGGGCATGGCTACACCTTC. It is translated as CASSQGGRGHGYTF.

CDR3 loop: CARSPGATIISYEQYF. CDR3 DNA sequence: TGTGCCAGAAGTCCGGGAGCCACCATCATCTCCTACGAGCAGTACTTC. This rearrangement joins TRBV5-3 to TRBJ2-7; D perhaps matches TRBD2 (6 bases). TRBV5-3 is classed as an ORF, of uncertain function. The CDR3 consists of 16 residues. Trimming took off 5 bases at V and 0 bases at J, with 18 bases between the two ends.

V and J are TRBV4-1 and TRBJ2-1, with D possibly matching TRBD2 (5 bases). V lost 2 bases to trimming and J lost 12 bases, with 20 bases between them. Germline V gene data show CDR1 as MGHRA and CDR2 as YSYEKL. The CDR3 spans 15 residues. This CDR3 is CASSQLTQNFEGQFF. The CDR3, as DNA: TGCGCCAGCAGCCAATTAACTCAGAACTTCGAGGGGCAGTTCTTC.

The V gene is TRBV7-2, the J gene TRBJ2-7, with TRBD2 as a possible D gene (6 bases). The ends were cut back, 5 bases at V and 2 bases at J, with 16 bases in the middle. Germline lookup yields CDR1 SGHTA and CDR2 FQGNSA. The CDR3 contains 15 residues. CDR3 in amino acids: CASSRYTSRTYEQYF. DNA of the CDR3: TGTGCCAGCAGCCGATACACTAGCCGCACCTACGAGCAGTACTTC.

This clone was recorded only once. This chain joins TRBV5-5 and TRBJ1-2; D is possibly TRBD1 (5 bases). This CDR3 is 14 amino acids long. The V end was cut by 4 bases, the J end by 8 bases, with 18 bases between. Germline values: CDR1 SGHKS, CDR2 YYEKEE (reference sequence). CDR3 sequence: CASSGMRGNVGYTF. The DNA of the CDR3 is TGTGCCAGCAGCGGGATGCGGGGGAATGTGGGCTACACCTTC.

The CDR3 DNA reads TGTGCCAGCAGCTTATGGGCAGCGGAGGGACGCGAGACCCAGTACTTC. Translated, it gives CASSLWAAEGRETQYF. This chain links TRBV7-2 with TRBJ2-5; the D gene is possibly TRBD2 (6 bases). CDR3 size: 16 residues. The germline CDR1 and CDR2 sequences are SGHTA and FQGNSA. Deletions cut 2 bases from V and 5 bases from J, with 18 bases between. Full variable domain (remainder filled in from reference TRBV7-2 and TRBJ2-5): GAGVSQSPSNKVTEKGKDVELRCDPISGHTALYWYRQSLGQGLEFLIYFQGNSAPDKSGLPSDRFSAERTGGSVSTLTIQRTQQEDSAVYLCASSLWAAEGRETQYFGPGTRLLVL.

This rearrangement joins TRBV11-2 to TRBJ2-1; 13 bases are shared with TRBD2. This CDR3 has 17 residues. Germline CDR1 and CDR2: SGHAT and FQNNGV. The ends lost 5 bases at V and 4 bases at J; junction bases unmatched: 8. CDR3 loop: CASSPGTSGESYNEQFF. The CDR3 bases are TGTGCCAGCAGCCCCGGGACTAGCGGGGAATCTTACAATGAGCAGTTCTTC.

V gene TRBV5-6 combines with J gene TRBJ2-7, with D tentatively TRBD1 (5 bases). Trimming cost V 0 bases and J 6 bases, with 16 bases left between them. There are 15 residues in the CDR3. CDR1 and CDR2 from the germline V gene are SGHDT and YYEEEE. The CDR3 nucleotides are TGTGCCAGCAGCTTGGTAGGACAAGGGCGCCGCGAGCAGTACTTC. Translated: CASSLVGQGRREQYF.

V and J are TRBV6-4 and TRBJ2-1, with 11 bases lining up with TRBD2. Trimming took 2 bases from V and 5 from J; bases not matched to a gene: 2. There are 15 residues in the CDR3. From germline, CDR1 is MRHNA and CDR2 SNTAGT. The CDR3 DNA reads as TGTGCCAGCAGTGACGGGACTAGCGGCCACAATGAGCAGTTCTTC. This encodes CASSDGTSGHNEQFF.

The chain couples TRBV18 to TRBJ2-1; 7 nucleotides line up with TRBD1. The CDR3 runs to 18 residues. CDR1 and CDR2 from the germline V gene are KGHSH and LQKENI. Trimming took 2 bases from V and 5 from J; bases not matched to a gene: 15. CDR3 nucleotide sequence: TGTGCCAGCTCACCATTCCCTACAGGGGCGATATCCAACAATGAGCAGTTCTTC. Translated, it gives CASSPFPTGAISNNEQFF.

This clone is a singleton in its sample. This chain links TRBV7-2 with TRBJ2-7, with D possibly being TRBD2 (5 bases). V was trimmed by 0 bases and J by 2 bases, leaving 11 bases between them. The CDR3 consists of 15 residues. Germline assignment: CDR1 SGHTA and CDR2 FQGNSA. This CDR3 reads CASSLAWSGTYEQYF. CDR3 DNA sequence: TGTGCCAGCAGCTTAGCATGGTCGGGGACCTACGAGCAGTACTTC.

This chain connects TRBV10-1 to TRBJ2-1, with D unresolved. The CDR3 runs to 16 residues. Germline CDR1 is WNHNN and CDR2 is SYGVQD (reference sequence). Trimming took off 0 bases at V and 0 bases at J, with 9 bases between the two ends. The CDR3: CASSESEQTSYNEQFF. The CDR3 region has the DNA TGCGCCAGCAGTGAGTCGGAGCAGACCTCCTACAATGAGCAGTTCTTC.